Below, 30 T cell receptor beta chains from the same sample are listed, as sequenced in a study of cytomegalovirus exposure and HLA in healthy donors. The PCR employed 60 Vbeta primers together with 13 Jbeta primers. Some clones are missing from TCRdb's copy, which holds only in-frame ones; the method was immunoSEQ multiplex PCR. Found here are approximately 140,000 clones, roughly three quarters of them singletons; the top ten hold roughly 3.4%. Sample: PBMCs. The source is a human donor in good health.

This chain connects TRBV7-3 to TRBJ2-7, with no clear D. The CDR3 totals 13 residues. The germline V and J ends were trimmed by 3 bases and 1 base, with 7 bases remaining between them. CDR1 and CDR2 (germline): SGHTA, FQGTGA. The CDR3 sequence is CASSFGPSYEQYF. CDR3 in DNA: TGTGCCAGCAGCTTTGGGCCGTCCTACGAGCAGTACTTC.

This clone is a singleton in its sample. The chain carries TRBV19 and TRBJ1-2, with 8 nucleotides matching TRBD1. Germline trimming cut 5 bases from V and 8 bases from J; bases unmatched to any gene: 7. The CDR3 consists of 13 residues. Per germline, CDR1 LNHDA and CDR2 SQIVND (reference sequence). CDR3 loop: CASSFQGAKGYTF. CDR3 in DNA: TGTGCCAGTAGTTTCCAGGGGGCAAAGGGCTACACCTTC.

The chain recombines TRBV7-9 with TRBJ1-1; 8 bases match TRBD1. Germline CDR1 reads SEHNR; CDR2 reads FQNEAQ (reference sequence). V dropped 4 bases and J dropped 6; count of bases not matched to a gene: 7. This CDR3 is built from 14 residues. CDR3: CASSSGEQGAEAFF. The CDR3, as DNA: TGTGCCAGCAGCTCTGGGGAACAGGGGGCTGAAGCTTTCTTT.

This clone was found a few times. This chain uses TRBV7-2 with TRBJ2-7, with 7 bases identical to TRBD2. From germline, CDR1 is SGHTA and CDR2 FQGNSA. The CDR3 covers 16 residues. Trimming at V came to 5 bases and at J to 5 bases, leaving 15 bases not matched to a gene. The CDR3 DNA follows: TGTGCCAGCAGCGCCAGACTAGCACCCCCTGAGGACGAGCAGTACTTC. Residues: CASSARLAPPEDEQYF.

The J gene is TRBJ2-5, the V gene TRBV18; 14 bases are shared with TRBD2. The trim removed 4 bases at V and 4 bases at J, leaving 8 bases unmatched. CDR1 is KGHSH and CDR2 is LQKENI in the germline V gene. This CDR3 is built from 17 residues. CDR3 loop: CASSRLAGGNDGETQYF. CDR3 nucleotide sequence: TGTGCCAGCTCACGACTAGCGGGGGGGAACGATGGAGAGACCCAGTACTTC.

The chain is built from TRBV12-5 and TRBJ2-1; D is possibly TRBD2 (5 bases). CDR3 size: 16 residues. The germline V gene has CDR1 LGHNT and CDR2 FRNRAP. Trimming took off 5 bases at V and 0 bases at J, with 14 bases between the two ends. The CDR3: CASGPPGDSSYNEQFF. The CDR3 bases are TGTGCTAGTGGTCCCCCCGGGGATAGCTCCTACAATGAGCAGTTCTTC.

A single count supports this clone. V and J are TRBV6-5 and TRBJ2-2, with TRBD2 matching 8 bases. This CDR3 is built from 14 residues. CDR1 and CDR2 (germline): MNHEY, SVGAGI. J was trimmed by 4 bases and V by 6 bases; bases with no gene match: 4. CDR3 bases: TGTGCCAGCAGGAAGAGCGGGGGCACCGGGGAGCTGTTTTTT. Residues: CASRKSGGTGELFF.

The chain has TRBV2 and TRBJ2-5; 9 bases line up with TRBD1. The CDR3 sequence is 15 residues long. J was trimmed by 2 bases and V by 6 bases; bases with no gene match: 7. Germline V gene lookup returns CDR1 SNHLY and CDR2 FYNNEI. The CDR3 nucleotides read TGTGCCAGCAGAGAACAGGGGGCGCCTCAAGAGACCCAGTACTTC. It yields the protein CASREQGAPQETQYF. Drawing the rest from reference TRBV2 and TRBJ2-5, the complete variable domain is EPEVTQTPSHQVTQMGQEVILRCVPISNHLYFYWYRQILGQKVEFLVSFYNNEISEKSEIFDDQFSVERPDGSNFTLKIRSTKLEDSAMYFCASREQGAPQETQYFGPGTRLLVL.

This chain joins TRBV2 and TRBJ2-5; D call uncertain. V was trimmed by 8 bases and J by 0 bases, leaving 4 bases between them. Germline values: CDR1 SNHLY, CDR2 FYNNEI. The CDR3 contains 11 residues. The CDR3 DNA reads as TGTGCCAGCGGCTACCAAGAGACCCAGTACTTC. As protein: CASGYQETQYF.

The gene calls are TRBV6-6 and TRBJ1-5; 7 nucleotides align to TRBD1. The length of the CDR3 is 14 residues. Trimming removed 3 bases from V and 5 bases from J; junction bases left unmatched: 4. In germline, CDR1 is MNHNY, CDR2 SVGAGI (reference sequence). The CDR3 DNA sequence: TGTGCCAGCAGTTATATAGGGGGCGATCAGCCCCAGCATTTT. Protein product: CASSYIGGDQPQHF.

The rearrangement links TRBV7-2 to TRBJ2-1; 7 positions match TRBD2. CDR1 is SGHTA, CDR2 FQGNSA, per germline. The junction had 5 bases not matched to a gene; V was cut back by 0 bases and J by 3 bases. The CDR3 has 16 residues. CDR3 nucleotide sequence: TGTGCCAGCAGCTTAGCGGGCCTAGCGGTCTACAATGAGCAGTTCTTC. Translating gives CASSLAGLAVYNEQFF.

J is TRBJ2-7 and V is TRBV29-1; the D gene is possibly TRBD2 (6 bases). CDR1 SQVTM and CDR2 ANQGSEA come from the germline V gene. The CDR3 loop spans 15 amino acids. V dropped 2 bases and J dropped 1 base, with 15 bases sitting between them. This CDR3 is CSVELEGRSSYEQYF. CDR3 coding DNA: TGCAGCGTTGAACTGGAGGGCAGATCATCCTACGAGCAGTACTTC.

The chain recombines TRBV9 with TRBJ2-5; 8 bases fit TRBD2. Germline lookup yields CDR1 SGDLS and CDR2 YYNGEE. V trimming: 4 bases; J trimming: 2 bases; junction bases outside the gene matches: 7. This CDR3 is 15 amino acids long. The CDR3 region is CASSPRTSYQETQYF. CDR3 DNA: TGTGCCAGCAGCCCCCGGACTAGCTATCAAGAGACCCAGTACTTC.

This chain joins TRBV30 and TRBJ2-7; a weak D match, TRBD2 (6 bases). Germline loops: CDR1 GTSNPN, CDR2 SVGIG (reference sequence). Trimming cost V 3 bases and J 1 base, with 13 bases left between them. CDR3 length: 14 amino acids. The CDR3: CAWSGLPISYEQYF. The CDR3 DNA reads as TGTGCCTGGAGCGGACTACCTATTTCCTACGAGCAGTACTTC.

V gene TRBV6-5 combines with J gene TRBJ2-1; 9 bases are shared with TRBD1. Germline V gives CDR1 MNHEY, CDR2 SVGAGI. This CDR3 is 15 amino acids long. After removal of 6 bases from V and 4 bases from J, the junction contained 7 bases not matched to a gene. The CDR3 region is CASSQQGAQYNEQFF. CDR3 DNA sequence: TGTGCCAGCAGCCAACAGGGGGCTCAATACAATGAGCAGTTCTTC.

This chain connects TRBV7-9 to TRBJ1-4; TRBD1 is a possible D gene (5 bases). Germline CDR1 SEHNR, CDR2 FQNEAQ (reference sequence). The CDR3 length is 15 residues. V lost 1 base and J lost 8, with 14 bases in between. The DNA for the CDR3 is TGTGCCAGCAGCTTAGTACCGGGGGGGAGCGAAAAACTGTTTTTT. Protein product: CASSLVPGGSEKLFF.

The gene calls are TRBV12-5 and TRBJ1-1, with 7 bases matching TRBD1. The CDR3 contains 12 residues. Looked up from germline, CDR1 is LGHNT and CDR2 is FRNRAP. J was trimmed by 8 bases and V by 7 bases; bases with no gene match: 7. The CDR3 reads CASAPWGQEAFF. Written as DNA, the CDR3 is TGTGCTAGTGCCCCATGGGGACAGGAAGCTTTCTTT.

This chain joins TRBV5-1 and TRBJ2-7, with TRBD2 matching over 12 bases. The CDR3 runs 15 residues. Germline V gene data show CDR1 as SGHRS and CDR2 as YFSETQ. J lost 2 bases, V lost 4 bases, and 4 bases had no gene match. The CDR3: CASSLRTSGAYEQYF. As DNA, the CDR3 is TGCGCCAGCAGCCTAAGGACTAGCGGGGCCTACGAGCAGTACTTC.

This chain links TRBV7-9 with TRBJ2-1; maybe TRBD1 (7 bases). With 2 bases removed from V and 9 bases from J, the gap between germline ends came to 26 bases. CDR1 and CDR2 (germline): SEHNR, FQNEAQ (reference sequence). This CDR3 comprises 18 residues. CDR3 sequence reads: CASSLWGRGVPPGAEQFF. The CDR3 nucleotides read TGTGCCAGCAGCTTATGGGGCAGGGGGGTTCCCCCCGGCGCTGAGCAGTTCTTC.

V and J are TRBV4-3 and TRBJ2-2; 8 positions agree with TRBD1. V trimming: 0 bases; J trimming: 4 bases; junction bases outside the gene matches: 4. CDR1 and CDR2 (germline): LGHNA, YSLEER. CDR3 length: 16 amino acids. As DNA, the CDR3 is TGCGCCAGCAGCCAAGATGCCGACAGGGGCACCGGGGAGCTGTTTTTT. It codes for CASSQDADRGTGELFF.

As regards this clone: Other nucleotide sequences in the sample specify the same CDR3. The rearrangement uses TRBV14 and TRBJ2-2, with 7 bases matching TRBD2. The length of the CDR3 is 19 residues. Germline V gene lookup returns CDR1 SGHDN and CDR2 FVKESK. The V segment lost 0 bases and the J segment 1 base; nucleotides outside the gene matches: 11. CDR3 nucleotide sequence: TGTGCCAGCAGCCAAGAATTCCCCCCGGGGGGTTTGAACACCGGGGAGCTGTTTTTT. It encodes CASSQEFPPGGLNTGELFF.

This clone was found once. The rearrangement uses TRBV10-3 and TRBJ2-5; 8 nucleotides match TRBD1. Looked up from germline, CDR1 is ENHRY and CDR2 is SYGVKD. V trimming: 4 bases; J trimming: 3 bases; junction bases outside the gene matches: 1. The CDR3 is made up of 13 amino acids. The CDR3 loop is CAISVGQEETQYF. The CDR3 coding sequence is TGTGCCATCAGTGTGGGACAGGAAGAGACCCAGTACTTC.

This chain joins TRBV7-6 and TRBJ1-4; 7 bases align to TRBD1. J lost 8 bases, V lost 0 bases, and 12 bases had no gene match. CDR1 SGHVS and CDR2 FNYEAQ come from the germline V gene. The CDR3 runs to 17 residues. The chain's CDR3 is CASSLAGGGFISEKLFF. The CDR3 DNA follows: TGTGCCAGCAGCTTAGCAGGGGGCGGCTTTATATCCGAAAAACTGTTTTTT.

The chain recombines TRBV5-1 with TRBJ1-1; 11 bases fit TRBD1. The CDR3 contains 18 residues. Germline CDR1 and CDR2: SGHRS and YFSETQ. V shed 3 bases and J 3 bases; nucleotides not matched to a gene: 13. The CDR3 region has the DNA TGCGCCAGCAGCTCTCTTGGGACAGGGGGAAAGTGGGACACTGAAGCTTTCTTT. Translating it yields CASSSLGTGGKWDTEAFF.

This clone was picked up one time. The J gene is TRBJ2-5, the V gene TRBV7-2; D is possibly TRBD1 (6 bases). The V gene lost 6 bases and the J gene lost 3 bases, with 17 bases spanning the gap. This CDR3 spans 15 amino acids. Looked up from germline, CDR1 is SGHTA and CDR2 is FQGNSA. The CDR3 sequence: CASRTTGFREETQYF. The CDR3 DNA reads TGTGCCAGCAGAACTACAGGGTTTCGGGAAGAGACCCAGTACTTC.

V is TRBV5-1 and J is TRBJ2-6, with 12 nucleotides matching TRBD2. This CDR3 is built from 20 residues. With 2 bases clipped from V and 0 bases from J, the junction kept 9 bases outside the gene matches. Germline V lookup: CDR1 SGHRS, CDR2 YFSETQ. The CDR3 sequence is CASSLRLAGDPSSGANVLTF. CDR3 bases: TGCGCCAGCAGCTTAAGACTAGCGGGAGACCCTAGCTCTGGGGCCAACGTCCTGACTTTC.

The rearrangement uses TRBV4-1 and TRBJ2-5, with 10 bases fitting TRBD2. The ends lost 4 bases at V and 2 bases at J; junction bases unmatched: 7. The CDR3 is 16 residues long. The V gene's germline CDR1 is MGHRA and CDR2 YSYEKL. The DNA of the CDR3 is TGCGCCAGCAGCCTCCTGACTAGCGGGTCACAAGAGACCCAGTACTTC. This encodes CASSLLTSGSQETQYF.

The chain's CDR3 is CASGPVGTGREKLFF. In DNA form, the CDR3 reads TGTGCTAGTGGCCCAGTGGGGACAGGGAGAGAAAAACTGTTTTTT. This chain links TRBV12-5 with TRBJ1-4, with 9 bases fitting TRBD1. The CDR3 runs 15 residues. V trimming: 6 bases; J trimming: 8 bases; junction bases outside the gene matches: 10. The V gene's germline CDR1 is LGHNT and CDR2 FRNRAP.

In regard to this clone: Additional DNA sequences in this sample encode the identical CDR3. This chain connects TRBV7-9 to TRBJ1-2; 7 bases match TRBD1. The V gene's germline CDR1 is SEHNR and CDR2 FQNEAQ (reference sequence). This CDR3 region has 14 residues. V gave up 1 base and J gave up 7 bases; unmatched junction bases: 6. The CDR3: CASSLGQGGGGYTF. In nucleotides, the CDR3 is TGTGCCAGCAGCTTAGGACAGGGCGGAGGTGGCTACACCTTC.

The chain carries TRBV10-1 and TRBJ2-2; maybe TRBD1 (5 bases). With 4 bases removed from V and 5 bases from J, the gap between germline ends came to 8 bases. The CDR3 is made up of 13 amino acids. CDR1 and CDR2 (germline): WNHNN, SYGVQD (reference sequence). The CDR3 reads CASSVGRTGELFF. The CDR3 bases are TGCGCCAGCAGTGTGGGGCGGACCGGGGAGCTGTTTTTT.